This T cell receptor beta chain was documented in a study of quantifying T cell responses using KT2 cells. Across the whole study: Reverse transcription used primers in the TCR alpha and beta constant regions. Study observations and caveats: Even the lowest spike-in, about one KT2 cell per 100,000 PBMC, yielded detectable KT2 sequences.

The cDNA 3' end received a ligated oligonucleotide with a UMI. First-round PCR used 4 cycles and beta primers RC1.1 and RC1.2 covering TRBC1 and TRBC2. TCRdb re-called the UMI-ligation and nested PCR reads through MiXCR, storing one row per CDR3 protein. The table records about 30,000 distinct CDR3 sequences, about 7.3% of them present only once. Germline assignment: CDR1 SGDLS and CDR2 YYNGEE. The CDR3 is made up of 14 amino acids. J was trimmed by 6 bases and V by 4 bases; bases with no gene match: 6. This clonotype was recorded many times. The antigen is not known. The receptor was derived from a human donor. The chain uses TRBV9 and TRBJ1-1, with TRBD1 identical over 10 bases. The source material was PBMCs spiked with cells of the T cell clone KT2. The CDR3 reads CASSYSGTGAEAFF. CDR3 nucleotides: TGTGCCAGCAGCTACTCCGGGACAGGGGCTGAAGCTTTCTTT.